The T cell receptor (beta chain) under discussion was sequenced for a study of blood T cells in healthy people across ages. Notes on the study in general: The study lacked donor CMV status, which possibly confounded expanded clonotype changes.

Alongside a J-beta primer mix, a sample-barcoded 5' primer served in a second PCR lasting about 7 to 12 cycles. TCRdb re-analysed the 5' RACE reads in MiXCR, keeping a single row per CDR3 protein. This table has just over 1 million distinct CDR3 sequences, under 55% appearing once. Extracted total RNA amounted to at least 5.5 micrograms for each sample. Looked up from germline, CDR1 is SQVTM and CDR2 is ANQGSEA. The CDR3 has 11 residues. After removal of 7 bases from V and 4 bases from J, the junction contained 2 bases not matched to a gene. This clonotype was detected ten times or more. Its antigen is unidentified.

This sequence joins TRBV29-1 and TRBJ2-7, with 9 bases lining up with TRBD1. Specimen: blood. The sequence was obtained from a woman in her sixties or seventies in good health. The CDR3 nucleotides are TGCAGCGCGGGACAGGGATACGAGCAGTACTTC. It is translated as CSAGQGYEQYF.